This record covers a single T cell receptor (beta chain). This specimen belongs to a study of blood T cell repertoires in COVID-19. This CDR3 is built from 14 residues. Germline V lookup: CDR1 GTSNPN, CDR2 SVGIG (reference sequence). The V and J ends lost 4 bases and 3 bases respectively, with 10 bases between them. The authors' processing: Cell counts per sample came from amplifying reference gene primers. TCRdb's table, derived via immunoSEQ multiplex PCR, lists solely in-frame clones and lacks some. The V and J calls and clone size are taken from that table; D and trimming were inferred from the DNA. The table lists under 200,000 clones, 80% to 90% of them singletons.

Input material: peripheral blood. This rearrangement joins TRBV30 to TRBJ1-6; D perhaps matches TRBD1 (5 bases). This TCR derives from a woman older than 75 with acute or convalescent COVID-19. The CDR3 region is CAWKVGLYNSPLHF. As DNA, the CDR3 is TGTGCCTGGAAAGTGGGGCTCTATAATTCACCCCTCCACTTT.